The rows below give T cell receptor beta chains drawn from one sample of a study of T cell repertoires in cytomegalovirus infection. Their antigens remain unidentified. TCRdb reprocessed the reads via MiXCR and lists one record per CDR3 protein. The data show about 920,000 distinct CDR3 sequences, approximately 31% seen once. Sample: cultured CD8+ T cells from PBMCs, taken from culture after CMV antigen stimulation. All receptors derive from a human donor in good health (CMV status not recorded). Some clones in this sample may be carry-over from other donors' samples. The CDR3 runs from the conserved cysteine through the conserved F or W.

j_call v_call cdr3_aa
TRBJ1-2 TRBV7-9 CASSTPDRVNYGYTF
TRBJ2-1 TRBV5-6 CASTLVAGARNEQFF
TRBJ2-5 TRBV7-9 CASSLGDSPWEETQYF
TRBJ2-6 TRBV27 CASSLRGGTLSSGANVLTF
TRBJ1-3 TRBV7-6 CASKLGNTIYF
TRBJ2-7 TRBV6-1 CATSGGLYEQYF
TRBJ2-1 TRBV7-9 CASSLGGRRFDEQFF
TRBJ1-1 TRBV6-8 CATQETEAFF
TRBJ2-1 TRBV27 CASSPGSPYSYNEQFF
TRBJ1-3 TRBV7-8 CASSLNGSPSGNTIYF
TRBJ2-7 TRBV12-3/TRBV12-4 CASGTRDTVYEQYF
TRBJ1-2 TRBV27 CASSNFPGQGQAGYTF
TRBJ2-2 TRBV5-6 CASSLVRGTGELFF
TRBJ2-3 TRBV3-1 CASSQVRFTDTQYF
TRBJ2-1 TRBV7-8 CASTGGGVGEQFF
TRBJ1-2 TRBV27 CASSLSGSHGFYGYTF